This TCR beta chain was sequenced during a study of T cells after yellow fever vaccination (dated by TCRdb to the late 2010s). As for the study more broadly: The SMART-Seq v4 Ultra Low Input RNA kit was used to prepare libraries from fractions with low cell numbers. To follow T-cell clones before and after primary and booster YFV17D yellow fever vaccination, bulk TCR alpha and beta repertoires were sequenced over time. Two healthy male donors made up the cohort, one aged 18 to 29 years and the other aged 30 to 40 years. Blood samples were taken at several timepoints before and after primary and secondary immunization, and bulk PBMC replicates and cell subsets were isolated. The full study reports these points: The study included only a couple of donors, which limits how far the findings can be generalized. A small share of clonotypes occurred in both CD4 and CD8 compartments, likely arising from convergent recombination. Computational filtering was required because FACS-sorted repertoires could contain abundant contaminating clonotypes from the bulk population. Most clones expanded after primary vaccination (about 95% of CD4 and approximately 90% of CD8) were re-detected after the booster, suggesting that broad memory maintenance occurred. The secondary T-cell response was weaker than the primary response but faster, peaking on day 5 instead of day 15.

Per the publication, the treatment or condition label means: live attenuated yellow fever vaccine strain. PBMCs were isolated from peripheral blood using a standard Ficoll-Paque protocol. CD4 and CD8 T-cell fractions were isolated with Dynabeads CD4 and CD8 positive selection kits. TriZol was used to extract RNA from bulk PBMCs, CD4 and CD8 fractions, and dextramer-positive and dextramer-negative fractions. Spanning cysteine to phenylalanine, the CDR3 consists of 12 amino acids. Just the 36-base CDR3 DNA is kept, in frame starting at base 1. From a lookup of the germline V gene (reference sequence), CDR1 and CDR2 are DFQATT and SNEGSKA. V loses 3 bases of germline sequence and J loses 3 bases, and the interval between the two ends is 6 bases. TCR cDNA was synthesized by 5'RACE template switching, which introduced a universal primer site and unique molecular identifiers. cDNA synthesis was primed from both the TCR alpha and TCR beta constant segments. Two PCR steps were used to amplify libraries, with sample barcodes and sequencing adapters being added in the second step. Sequencing of libraries was done on Illumina HiSeq 2500 (2x100 bp) or NovaSeq (2x150 bp). For the original study's pipeline: Reads were demultiplexed and collapsed into UMI consensus sequences with MIGEC, and V(D)J alignment was performed with MiXCR. Using edgeR on replicate PBMC samples, clonotypes were called vaccine-responding if FDR was below 0.01 and the log2 fold change was above 5 up to day 15. Bulk clonotypes were assigned CD4 or CD8 identity according to which sequenced CD4 or CD8 repertoire held them at higher abundance. TCRdb reprocessing: public reads trimmed at Q25 with fastp, clones called with MiXCR, in-frame beta chains kept. Each CDR3 protein gets just one entry, which takes the most common genes and DNA from the rows behind it. Clone size and V and J calls follow TCRdb, not the original study. Counted in this sample were some 110,000 distinct CDR3 sequences; 8% to 9.5% of them appeared once. The top ten hold about 25% of the sample.

Points on this clonotype: Its cognate antigen has yet to be identified. The input lacks base qualities; no much larger clone sits a single base away.

The chain couples TRBV20-1 to TRBJ2-1, with the D gene call left open. Sample: CD8+ T cells sorted from PBMCs, taken 45 days after the yellow fever booster vaccination. The receptor was isolated from a man aged 25-40 years who received the YFV17D yellow fever vaccine. The CDR3 protein: CSARRFYNEQFF. The DNA sequence is as follows: TGCAGTGCTAGGCGGTTCTACAATGAGCAGTTCTTC.